This T cell receptor beta chain originates from a study of control samples from healthy donors and cancer patients. Assay: immunoSEQ multiplex PCR; the TCRdb copy retains only in-frame clones and omits some. The sample includes more than 25,000 clones, about nine tenths of them seen just once. Germline V lookup: CDR1 LGHDT, CDR2 YNNKEL (reference sequence). The ends were cut back, 2 bases at V and 6 bases at J, with 5 bases in the middle. The CDR3 has 11 amino acids. The clonotype was recovered from a man over 45 with lung cancer. Sequencing used PBMCs. The rearrangement joins TRBV3-1 (or the pseudogene TRBV3-2) to TRBJ2-7; D call uncertain. CDR3 nucleotides: TGTGCCAGCAGCCAACGAGGCGAGCAGTACTTC. This sequence encodes CASSQRGEQYF.